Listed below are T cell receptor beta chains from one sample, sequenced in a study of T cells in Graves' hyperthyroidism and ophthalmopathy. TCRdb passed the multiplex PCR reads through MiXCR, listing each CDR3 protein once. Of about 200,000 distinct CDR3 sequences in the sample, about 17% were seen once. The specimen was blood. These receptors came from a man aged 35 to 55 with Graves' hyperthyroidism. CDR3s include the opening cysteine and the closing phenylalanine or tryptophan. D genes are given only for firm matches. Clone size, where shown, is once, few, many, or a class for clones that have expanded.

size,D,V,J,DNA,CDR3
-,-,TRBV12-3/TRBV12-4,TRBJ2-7,TGTGCCAGCAGTTCCACAGGGTTTCCCGAGCAGTACTTC,CASSSTGFPEQYF
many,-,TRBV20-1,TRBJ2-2,TGCAGTGCTAGAGTCGGAACCGGGGAGCTGTTTTTT,CSARVGTGELFF
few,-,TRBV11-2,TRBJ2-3,TGTGCCAGCAGCTTAAACGCCAGGGACTCAGATACGCAGTATTTT,CASSLNARDSDTQYF
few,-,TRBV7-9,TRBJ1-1,TGTGCCAGCGCCCCCCCTGGGGGCACTGAAGCTTTCTTT,CASAPPGGTEAFF
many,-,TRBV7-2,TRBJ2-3,TGTGCCAGCAGTCCAGGATTAAGCACAGATACGCAGTATTTT,CASSPGLSTDTQYF
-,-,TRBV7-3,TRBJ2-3,TGTGCCAGCACCGAGGGGGGGGGGAGCACAGATACGCAGTATTTT,CASTEGGGSTDTQYF
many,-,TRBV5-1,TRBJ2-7,TGCGCCAGCAGCTTTGTCGAGGCCAACACGGGCGAGCAGTACTTC,CASSFVEANTGEQYF
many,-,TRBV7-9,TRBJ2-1,TGTGCCAGCAGCTCCAAGAGTATTGGTGAGCAGTTCTTC,CASSSKSIGEQFF
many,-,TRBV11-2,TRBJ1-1,TGTGCCAGCAGCAAAGGGATACAGCAGGCTTTCTTT,CASSKGIQQAFF
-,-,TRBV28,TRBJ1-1,TGTGCCAGCAGTTACAGGGCAGGAGTAGCTTTCTTT,CASSYRAGVAFF
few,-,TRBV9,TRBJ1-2,TGTGCCAGCAGCGTCCCCGGGGGCTATGGCTACACCTTC,CASSVPGGYGYTF
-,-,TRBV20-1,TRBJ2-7,TGCAGTGCCCCGAGGGGGGTCGAGCAGTACTTC,CSAPRGVEQYF
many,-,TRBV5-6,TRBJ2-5,TGTGCCAGCGTCTACAGAACCCAAGAGACCCAGTACTTC,CASVYRTQETQYF
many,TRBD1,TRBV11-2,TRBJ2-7,TGTGCCAGCAGCTTAGGACAGGGCGAGCAGTACTTC,CASSLGQGEQYF
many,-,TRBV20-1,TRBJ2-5,TGCAGTGCTAGAGATCATTCTGACAGTAGACAAGAGACCCAGTACTTC,CSARDHSDSRQETQYF
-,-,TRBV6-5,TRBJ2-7,TGTGCCAGCAGTTACTTAGGGGGGCTCTACGAGCAGTACTTC,CASSYLGGLYEQYF
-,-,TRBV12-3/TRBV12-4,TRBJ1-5,TGTGCCAGCAGTCTGATAGGTAGCAATCAGCCCCAGCATTTT,CASSLIGSNQPQHF
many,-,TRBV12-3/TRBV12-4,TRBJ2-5,TGTGCCAGTTCGCCTCCGCAAGAGACCCAGTACTTC,CASSPPQETQYF
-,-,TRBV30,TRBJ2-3,TGTGCCTGGATTCTCAGGGTAGATACGCAGTATTTT,CAWILRVDTQYF
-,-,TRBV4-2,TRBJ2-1,TGTGCCAGCAGCCAAGGCAACCCGCGGCGGGGCCTCTACAATGAGCAGTTCTTC,CASSQGNPRRGLYNEQFF
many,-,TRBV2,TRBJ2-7,TGTGCCAGCAGGACCGACGGGCGCTCCTACGAGCAGTACTTC,CASRTDGRSYEQYF
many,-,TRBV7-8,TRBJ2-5,TGTGCCAGCAGCCAACTTCCCCGCTCTTGGCGGGGAGAGACCCAGTACTTC,CASSQLPRSWRGETQYF
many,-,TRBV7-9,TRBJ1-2,TGTGCCAGCAGCCCTGGGGGCGGGACCTATGGCTACACCTTC,CASSPGGGTYGYTF
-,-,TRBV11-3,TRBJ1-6,TGTGCCAGCAGCCGCGGGGCTGATTCACCCCTCCACTTT,CASSRGADSPLHF
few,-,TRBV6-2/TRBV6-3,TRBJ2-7,TGTGCCAGCAGTACCTTGTGGGTGGCCCACGAGCAGTACTTC,CASSTLWVAHEQYF
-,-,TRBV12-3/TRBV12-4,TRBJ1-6,TGTGCCAGCAGTCCAGGGTATGGCAATTCACCCCTCCACTTT,CASSPGYGNSPLHF
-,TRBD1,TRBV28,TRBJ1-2,TGTGCCAGCAGTCGTGGGGGGCAGGGGGGAGGCTACACCTTC,CASSRGGQGGGYTF
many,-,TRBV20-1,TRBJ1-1,TGCAGTGCTAGAAACGGTGGAGCTTTCTTT,CSARNGGAFF
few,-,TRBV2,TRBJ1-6,TGTGCCAGCAGTGAAGGCAATTCACCCCTCCACTTT,CASSEGNSPLHF
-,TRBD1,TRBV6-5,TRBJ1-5,TGTGCCAGCAGACGGACAGGGGTCGGATATAGCAATCAGCCCCAGCATTTT,CASRRTGVGYSNQPQHF
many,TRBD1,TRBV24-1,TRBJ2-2,TGTGCCACCAGTGATAGGGGGACAGGGACCGCCGGGGAGCTGTTTTTT,CATSDRGTGTAGELFF
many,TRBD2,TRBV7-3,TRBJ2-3,TGTGCCAGCAGCCTAGTAGCGGGGGGGCTCGCAGATACGCAGTATTTT,CASSLVAGGLADTQYF
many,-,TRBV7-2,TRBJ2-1,TGTGCCAGCAGCTTAATCCGGGGGAATGAGCAGTTCTTC,CASSLIRGNEQFF
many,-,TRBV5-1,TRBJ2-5,TGCGCCAGCAGCTTGGGGGCAGGGCTCGGAGAGACCCAGTACTTC,CASSLGAGLGETQYF
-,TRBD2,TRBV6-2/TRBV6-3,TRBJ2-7,TGTGCCAGCAGCGATCCAGGCGGGGGAGCCTACGAGCAGTACTTC,CASSDPGGGAYEQYF
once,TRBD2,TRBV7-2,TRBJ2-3,TGTGCCAGCAGCTTGGCACTAGCGGGAGTCACAGATACGCAGTATTTT,CASSLALAGVTDTQYF